This TCR beta chain was sequenced during a study of blood T cell repertoires in COVID-19. Whole-study context: Acute and convalescent COVID-19 samples came from the United States, Italy and Spain. T cells, B-cell-depleted T cells, or PBMCs provided the cDNA or gDNA that served as material.

This CDR3 is 14 amino acids long. V was pared by 0 bases and J by 9 bases, with 3 bases of the junction left unmatched. Germline lookup yields CDR1 SGHRS and CDR2 YFSETQ. Per the original data handling: Scientists estimated how many nucleated cells there were by amplifying reference gene primers. The protocol was immunoSEQ multiplex PCR, while the TCRdb copy is restricted to in-frame clones and leaves out a portion. That table furnishes V, J and clone size, whereas the DNA furnished D and trimming. The table includes fewer than 85,000 clones, about 83% detected once. V gene TRBV5-1 combines with J gene TRBJ2-2; 9 bases align to TRBD1. The sequence derives from a woman aged 60 to 75 with acute or convalescent COVID-19. The sequenced sample was peripheral blood. The CDR3 loop is CASSLEGQGRELFF. The CDR3 DNA is TGCGCCAGCAGCTTGGAGGGACAGGGTCGGGAGCTGTTTTTT. Together with reference TRBV5-1 and TRBJ2-2, the CDR3 gives the full variable domain: KAGVTQTPRYLIKTRGQQVTLSCSPISGHRSVSWYQQTPGQGLQFLFEYFSETQRNKGNFPGRFSGRQFSNSRSEMNVSTLELGDSALYLCASSLEGQGRELFFGEGSRLTVL.